The present TCR beta chain was sequenced within a study of T cell repertoires in cytomegalovirus infection. Study information: CMV epitopes used comprised recently identified HLA-C-restricted ones and well-studied HLA-B-restricted ones. Signatures in public TCR beta sequences pointed to both CMV infection and matching HLA type.

Study-level results: In two of eight donors, the top clonotype was HLA-C-restricted CMV-specific.

Trimming removed 7 bases from V and 0 bases from J, with 13 bases in between. This CDR3 has 15 amino acids. Germline V lookup: CDR1 MNHNS, CDR2 SASEGT. TCRdb fed the reads into MiXCR, producing one record per CDR3 protein. The sample records approximately 470,000 distinct CDR3 sequences, 42% being singletons. This clonotype appeared a few times. The antigen is unknown. The chain couples TRBV6-1 to TRBJ1-3; D is perhaps TRBD1 (6 bases). Sequenced material: cultured PBMCs, taken from culture after CMV antigen stimulation. The sequence derives from a human donor in good health (CMV status not recorded). Some clones in this sample may be carry-over from other donors' samples. CDR3 loop: CASTHGQSSGNTIYF. The DNA for the CDR3 is TGTGCCAGCACCCATGGACAGTCCTCTGGAAACACCATATATTTT.